This T cell receptor (beta chain) appears in the sequencing data of a study of tumor-infiltrating lymphocytes in primary liver carcinoma. Whole-study context: The patients comprised men and women between the ages of 30 and 69 years. There were roughly 3.65 to 7.13 million productive TCRbeta reads per sample, a yield similar across tissue types.

Study-level results: Tumor-blood pairs (like tumor-adjacent pairs) overlapped less than tumor region pairs did.

Note on this clonotype: As yet, its antigen is unknown.

Researchers generated TCR beta cDNA from about 460 ng of total RNA, relying on a constant-region primer. For TCR beta, libraries were produced by three nested multiplex PCR rounds using slightly modified ARM-PCR. TRBV1-TRBV30 forward primers paired with a C-beta reverse primer were used in the first two PCR rounds, which ran about 11 cycles each. TCRdb re-derived calls from the multiplex PCR reads in MiXCR, one entry per CDR3 protein. The sample holds 150,000 to 200,000 distinct CDR3 sequences, less than 70% seen once. The junction had 1 base not matched to a gene; V was cut back by 3 bases and J by 2 bases. The germline V gene has CDR1 SEHNR and CDR2 FQNEAQ (reference sequence). This CDR3 spans 14 amino acids. RNA was extracted from whole blood without cell sorting, alongside germline DNA. Before surgery, about 4 milliliters of EDTA blood were taken.

Material: peripheral blood. The V gene is TRBV7-9, the J gene TRBJ1-5, with TRBD1 matching over 7 bases. This TCR was recovered from a woman in her sixties or seventies with primary liver carcinoma and hepatitis B virus infection. The CDR3 loop reads CASSFGQGNQPQHF. CDR3 sequence (DNA): TGTGCCAGCAGCTTCGGACAGGGCAATCAGCCCCAGCATTTT.